The present entry profiles one T cell receptor beta chain with its context. It lacks a known antigen. Base qualities were left out, and no much larger clone turns up one base away. The CDR3 sequence holds 13 residues, the cysteine and phenylalanine included. Of the read, only the CDR3 DNA is kept; its 39 bases are in frame from base 1. The V and J ends are trimmed by 0 bases and 5 bases, leaving 10 bases between them. The germline V gene (reference sequence) specifies DFQATT as CDR1 and SNEGSKA as CDR2. The library was obtained by 5' RACE. For sequencing, an Illumina HiSeq 2500 was employed. A second PCR of 7 to 11 cycles was performed with a sample-barcoded 5' primer and a J-beta primer mix. A template-switch 5' adaptor carrying 12 random nucleotides introduced a unique molecular identifier onto each TCR beta cDNA molecule. At least 2.5 million CDR3-containing paired-end reads were obtained from each sample. All of the RNA was converted into first-strand cDNA using the Mint cDNA synthesis kit, with a TRBC-specific oligonucleotide serving as the primer. Following uracil-DNA glycosylase treatment, a first 18-cycle PCR with universal primers M1SS and BC2_uni_R was performed on all cDNA. On the authors' methods: Each sample was normalized by randomly selecting 1 million high-quality reads, each carrying a distinct molecular identifier. Reads sharing molecular identifiers were discarded rather than binned into consensus sequences. MiTCR, set to a Q25 quality threshold and the strictest error-elimination algorithm, was used for CDR3 identification, clonotype clustering and error correction. Lower-bound total TCR beta diversity was estimated with a nonparametric unseen species model using Euler transformation. Using fastp at Q25 and MiXCR, TCRdb reprocessed the public reads and kept productive beta chains. Identical CDR3 protein sequences are pooled into one entry, listed with their most common genes and DNA. The V and J calls come from TCRdb's annotation, not from the publication. Present in this sample are 800,000 to 950,000 distinct CDR3 sequences, around 36% of which were seen just once. 10% to 15% of the sample lies in the top ten.

This sample was taken from a study of blood T cells in healthy people across ages (dated by TCRdb to 2015 to 2017). The study in broad terms: Template switching captured roughly one uniquely barcoded TCR beta cDNA molecule per two T cells in model experiments. The study measured age-related changes in TCR beta repertoire diversity using deep sequencing normalized with unique cDNA molecular identifiers. Four age groups were formed from the donors: young (average about 16 years), middle-aged (less than 40), aged (62) and long-lived (less than 85). To avoid experimental bias, donors of different ages were randomly spread across the sequencing lanes. For two donors (one aged 18 to 30 and one aged 80 or older), the study analyzed two additional independent replicas of 1 million unique cDNA reads from the same blood draw.

The investigation overall reported the following: Conclusive comparison of naive and antigen-experienced compartments was prevented by the profiling of bulk unsorted PBMCs. The long-lived group showed more naive CD4+ T cells, fewer expanded clones and increased TCR diversity than the aged group, suggesting age selection. Total diversity estimates from one million sequenced T cells were considered lower bounds and underestimates. The percentage of naive T cells measured by flow cytometry correlated strongly with observed TCR beta diversity. Donor CMV infection status was unknown, potentially confounding age-related changes in expanded clonotypes. As age increased, observed TCR beta diversity per million T cells dropped in a roughly linear way, and a significant reduction was already evident by age 40.

Systemically healthy Caucasian individuals from Russia, around 39 in total and aged roughly 6 to 100 years, were included as donors. Around 10 milliliters of peripheral blood were drawn from each donor into EDTA-treated Vacutainer tubes. Ficoll-Paque density-gradient centrifugation was used to isolate PBMCs, with at least 7 million per sample. Total RNA was extracted from PBMCs with Trizol reagent, with at least 6 micrograms obtained per sample. The percentages of naive CD45RAhigh/CD27high T cells were determined by flow cytometry on a PBMC aliquot from every donor. Specimen: blood. Recombination joined TRBV20-1 with TRBJ2-5; there is no confident call for the D gene. The TCR was taken from a man aged 18 to 35 in good health. The DNA is TGCAGTGCTAGAGAGGTGGTCGGGGAGACCCAGTACTTC. This gives the protein CSAREVVGETQYF.